This TCR beta chain derives from a study of blood T cell repertoires in COVID-19. The CDR3 extends over 15 amino acids. Germline CDR1 LGHNT, CDR2 FRNRAP. Deletions cut 5 bases from V and 0 bases from J, with 14 bases between. Sequencing used immunoSEQ multiplex PCR; TCRdb keeps in-frame clones, though not all of them. The data show about 280,000 clones, approximately 85% seen once. This receptor was identified in a man in his fifties with active or convalescent COVID-19. The chain uses TRBV12-5 and TRBJ2-7; D is possibly TRBD1 (7 bases). Sequencing used peripheral blood. This chain's CDR3 is CASGLRDSSSYEQYF. The DNA of the CDR3 is TGTGCTAGTGGTCTGCGGGACAGCAGCTCCTACGAGCAGTACTTC.